The clone carrying this T cell receptor (beta chain) was observed a few times. Its antigen is still unknown. The TCR beta cDNA libraries carried unique molecular identifiers. A single record per CDR3 protein comes from TCRdb applying MiXCR to the PCR reads. The data show approximately 730,000 distinct CDR3 sequences, 25% to 30% seen once. The data belong to a study of post-analysis software for immune sequencing data. The germline V gene encodes CDR1 MDHEN and CDR2 SYDVKM. With V trimmed by 5 bases and J by 0 bases, 10 bases remained unmatched. This CDR3 region has 19 residues. The study, taken as a whole, reports: Strong co-clustering by F measure was evident for samples that had been prepared in the same batch. In patients, roughly 5 TRBV segments were more frequent than in controls, with TRBV5-6, TRBV5-1 and TRBV20-1 among them. Compared against controls, patients with multiple sclerosis displayed significantly lower normalized Chao1 diversity.

Specimen: blood. This sequence was found in a girl aged 5 to 17 with multiple sclerosis. The rearrangement joins TRBV28 to TRBJ2-1; 13 bases fit TRBD2. CDR3 nucleotides: TGTGCCAGCAGTATGGGGACTAGCGGGATCCTAGTCTCCTACAATGAGCAGTTCTTC. Protein product: CASSMGTSGILVSYNEQFF.